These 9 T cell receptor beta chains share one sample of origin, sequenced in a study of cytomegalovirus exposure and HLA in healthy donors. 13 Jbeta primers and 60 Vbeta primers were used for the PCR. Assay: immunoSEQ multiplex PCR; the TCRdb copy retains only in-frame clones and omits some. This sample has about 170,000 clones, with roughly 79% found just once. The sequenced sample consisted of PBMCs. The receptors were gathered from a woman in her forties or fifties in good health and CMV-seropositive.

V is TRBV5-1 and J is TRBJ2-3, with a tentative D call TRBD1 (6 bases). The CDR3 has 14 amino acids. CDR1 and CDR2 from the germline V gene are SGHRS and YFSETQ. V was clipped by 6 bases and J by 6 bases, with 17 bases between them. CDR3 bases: TGCGCCAGCATGTATGGGGGCAATCAGGATACGCAGTATTTT. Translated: CASMYGGNQDTQYF. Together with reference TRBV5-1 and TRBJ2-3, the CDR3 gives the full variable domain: KAGVTQTPRYLIKTRGQQVTLSCSPISGHRSVSWYQQTPGQGLQFLFEYFSETQRNKGNFPGRFSGRQFSNSRSEMNVSTLELGDSALYLCASMYGGNQDTQYFGPGTRLTVL.

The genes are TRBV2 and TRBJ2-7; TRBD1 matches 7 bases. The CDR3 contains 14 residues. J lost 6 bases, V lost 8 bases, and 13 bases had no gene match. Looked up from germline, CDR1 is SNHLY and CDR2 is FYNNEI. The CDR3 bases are TGTGCCAGCGGATCATTCAGGGGGAGATCCGAGCAGTACTTC. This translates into CASGSFRGRSEQYF.

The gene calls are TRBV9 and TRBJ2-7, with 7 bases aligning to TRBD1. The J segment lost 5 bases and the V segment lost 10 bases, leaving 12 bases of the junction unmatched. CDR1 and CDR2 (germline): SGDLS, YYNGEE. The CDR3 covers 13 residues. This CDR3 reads CASAGGRDDEQYF. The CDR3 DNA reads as TGTGCCTCGGCAGGGGGAAGAGACGACGAGCAGTACTTC.

DNA of the CDR3: TGTGCCAGCAGCGAACTAGCGGGGGACACAGATACGCAGTATTTT. It encodes CASSELAGDTDTQYF. J is TRBJ2-3 and V is TRBV9; 11 positions agree with TRBD2. CDR1 SGDLS and CDR2 YYNGEE come from the germline V gene. V shed 3 bases, J shed 2 bases, and the junction held 2 bases outside the gene matches. The CDR3 has 15 amino acids. Full variable domain (outside the CDR3, taken from reference TRBV9 and TRBJ2-3): DSGVTQTPKHLITATGQRVTLRCSPRSGDLSVYWYQQSLDQGLQFLIQYYNGEERAKGNILERFSAQQFPDLHSELNLSSLELGDSALYFCASSELAGDTDTQYFGPGTRLTVL.

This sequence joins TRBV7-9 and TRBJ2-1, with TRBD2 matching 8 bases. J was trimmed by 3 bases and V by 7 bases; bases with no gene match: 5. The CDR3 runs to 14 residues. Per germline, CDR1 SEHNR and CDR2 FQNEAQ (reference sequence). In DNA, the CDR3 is TGTGCCAGCACTGGACTAGCTAACTACAATGAGCAGTTCTTC. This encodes CASTGLANYNEQFF.

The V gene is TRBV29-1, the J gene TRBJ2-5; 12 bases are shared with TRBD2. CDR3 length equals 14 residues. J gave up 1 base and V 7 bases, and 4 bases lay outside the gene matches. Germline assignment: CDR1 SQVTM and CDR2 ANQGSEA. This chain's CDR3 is CSARLAGAQETQYF. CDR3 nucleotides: TGCAGCGCGAGACTAGCGGGGGCCCAAGAGACCCAGTACTTC.

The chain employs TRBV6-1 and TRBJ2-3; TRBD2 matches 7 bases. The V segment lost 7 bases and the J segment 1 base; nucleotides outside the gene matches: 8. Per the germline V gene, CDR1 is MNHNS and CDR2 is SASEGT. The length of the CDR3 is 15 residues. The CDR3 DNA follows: TGTGCCAGCACAAAAACTAGCGCTCGCACAGATACGCAGTATTTT. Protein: CASTKTSARTDTQYF.

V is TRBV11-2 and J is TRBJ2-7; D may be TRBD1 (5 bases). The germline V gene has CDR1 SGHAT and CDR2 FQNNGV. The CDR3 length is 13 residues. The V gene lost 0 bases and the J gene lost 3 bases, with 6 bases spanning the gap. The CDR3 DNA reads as TGTGCCAGCAGCTTAGACAGGGTCTACGAGCAGTACTTC. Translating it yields CASSLDRVYEQYF.

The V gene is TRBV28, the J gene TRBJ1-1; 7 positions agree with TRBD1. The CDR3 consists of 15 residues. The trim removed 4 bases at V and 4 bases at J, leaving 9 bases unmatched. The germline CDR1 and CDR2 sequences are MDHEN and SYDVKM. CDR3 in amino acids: CASSSGRGRSTEAFF. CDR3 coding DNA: TGTGCCAGCAGTTCCGGGAGGGGGCGAAGCACTGAAGCTTTCTTT.